The 20 T cell receptor beta chains below come from one sample, sequenced in a study of spatial heterogeneity in lung cancer. Time point denoted: blood at routine non-recurrence follow-up after resection. In each case, whole RNA from tumor, nontumor lung or frozen PBMC was sequenced unsorted. Each CDR3 protein gets one entry after TCRdb re-called the 5' RACE reads with MiXCR. This table holds around 120,000 distinct CDR3 sequences, 9.5% to 15% found once. The input for sequencing was PBMCs, taken at follow-up. The receptors originated from a male donor with early-stage non-small cell lung cancer.

This clonotype was counted many times. Mismatch with germline at one junction end may stem from a read error. The V gene is TRBV7-7, the J gene TRBJ2-2, with D hard to call. CDR3 length: 14 amino acids. Germline V gene data show CDR1 as SSHAT and CDR2 as FNYEAQ (reference sequence). The CDR3 DNA is TGTGCTAGCAGCTTGAGCCTTAACACCGGGGAGCTGTTTTTT. It specifies CASSLSLNTGELFF.

This chain joins TRBV4-3 and TRBJ2-5; no clear D gene. The germline V and J ends were trimmed by 1 base and 5 bases, with 8 bases remaining between them. This CDR3 is 13 amino acids long. Germline CDR1 reads LGHNA; CDR2 reads YSLEER. This CDR3 reads CASSQGRWETQYF. The CDR3, as DNA: TGCGCCAGCAGCCAAGGGCGGTGGGAGACCCAGTACTTC.

The rearrangement links TRBV5-1 to TRBJ2-2; D is ambiguous. Per the germline V gene, CDR1 is SGHRS and CDR2 is YFSETQ. Trimming removed 3 bases at V and 7 bases at J, with 10 bases between. CDR3 size: 13 residues. The DNA of the CDR3 is TGCGCCAGCAGCTCTATCCGGCTCGGGGAGCTGTTTTTT. Its protein is CASSSIRLGELFF.

The V call is TRBV5-4, the J call TRBJ2-1; 7 positions match TRBD2. Unmatched junction bases numbered 8, after V lost 3 bases and J lost 8 bases. Per the germline V gene, CDR1 is SGHNT and CDR2 is YYREEE (reference sequence). This CDR3 contains 14 residues. CDR3 in amino acids: CASSSRLAQDEQFF. CDR3 sequence (DNA): TGTGCCAGCAGCTCCCGACTAGCCCAGGATGAGCAGTTCTTC.

This clonotype was detected a few times. The rearrangement joins TRBV6-5 to TRBJ2-7; 10 nucleotides agree with TRBD1. The germline gives CDR1 MNHEY, CDR2 SVGAGI. With 5 bases clipped from V and 3 bases from J, the junction kept 7 bases outside the gene matches. The CDR3 length is 15 residues. The CDR3 sequence is CASSSIGQGDYEQYF. The CDR3 DNA follows: TGTGCCAGCAGTAGCATCGGACAGGGGGACTACGAGCAGTACTTC.

This clonotype was found a few times. The gene calls are TRBV20-1 and TRBJ1-3; 9 bases fit TRBD1. The CDR3 is 14 amino acids. Germline V gives CDR1 DFQATT, CDR2 SNEGSKA (reference sequence). V lost 3 bases to trimming and J lost 4 bases; unmatched junction nucleotides: 4. CDR3 nucleotide sequence: TGCAGTGCTAGGACCGGGACAGGGGGAAACACCATATATTTT. It yields the protein CSARTGTGGNTIYF.

This clonotype came up many times. The V call is TRBV5-1, the J call TRBJ2-3; TRBD2 matches 7 bases. Trimming took 5 bases from V and 1 from J; bases not matched to a gene: 7. This CDR3 is built from 15 residues. Germline CDR1 is SGHRS and CDR2 is YFSETQ. CDR3 bases: TGCGCCAGCAGTCCTGGACTAGTCGGCACAGATACGCAGTATTTT. Translating gives CASSPGLVGTDTQYF. The variable domain in full, with the rest retrieved from reference TRBV5-1 and TRBJ2-3, is KAGVTQTPRYLIKTRGQQVTLSCSPISGHRSVSWYQQTPGQGLQFLFEYFSETQRNKGNFPGRFSGRQFSNSRSEMNVSTLELGDSALYLCASSPGLVGTDTQYFGPGTRLTVL.

This clonotype was counted only a few times. The genes are TRBV10-1 and TRBJ2-2, with 8 bases that match TRBD1. This CDR3 is 15 amino acids long. V was clipped by 6 bases and J by 0 bases; unmatched bases: 3. CDR1 WNHNN and CDR2 SYGVQD come from the germline V gene (reference sequence). The CDR3 nucleotides are TGCGCCAGCAGCGGACAGGGTGCGAACACCGGGGAGCTGTTTTTT. It specifies CASSGQGANTGELFF.

This clonotype was observed a few times. J is TRBJ2-3 and V is TRBV20-1; TRBD1 agrees at 7 bases. CDR1 and CDR2 (germline): DFQATT, SNEGSKA (reference sequence). The CDR3 length is 15 residues. Trimming took 3 bases from V and 4 from J; bases not matched to a gene: 10. The CDR3 region is CSASLGGAVADTQYF. The CDR3 nucleotides are TGCAGTGCTAGCCTAGGGGGCGCGGTGGCAGATACGCAGTATTTT.

In this sample, this clonotype turned up many times. The chain recombines TRBV3-1 with TRBJ1-2; D remains ambiguous. CDR3 length: 16 residues. Germline-derived CDR1 and CDR2 are LGHDT and YNNKEL (reference sequence). The ends were cut back, 0 bases at V and 4 bases at J, with 15 bases in the middle. The DNA for the CDR3 is TGTGCCAGCAGCCAAGACGCCGGGGAGCTAAGCTATGGCTACACCTTC. This encodes CASSQDAGELSYGYTF.

This clonotype was detected a few times. The rearrangement joins TRBV6-5 to TRBJ1-1, with D possibly being TRBD1 (5 bases). The germline V and J ends were trimmed by 4 bases and 1 base, with 25 bases remaining between them. The CDR3 consists of 19 residues. Germline loops: CDR1 MNHEY, CDR2 SVGAGI. DNA for the CDR3: TGTGCCAGCAGTTTCGGACGAGGGGCCCGTCGGAGGCCGAACACTGAAGCTTTCTTT. Translation: CASSFGRGARRRPNTEAFF.

J is TRBJ2-7 and V is TRBV7-9; 10 nucleotides line up with TRBD1. The CDR3 has 15 amino acids. Trimming removed 4 bases from V and 5 bases from J; junction bases left unmatched: 8. Germline V gives CDR1 SEHNR, CDR2 FQNEAQ (reference sequence). CDR3 residues: CASSSTWDRGNEQYF. The DNA for the CDR3 is TGTGCCAGCAGCTCAACCTGGGACAGGGGTAACGAGCAGTACTTC.

The chain recombines TRBV3-1 with TRBJ2-7, with D hard to call. There are 16 residues in the CDR3. Trimming left V 2 bases short and J 4 bases short, with 18 bases between. Per germline, CDR1 LGHDT and CDR2 YNNKEL (reference sequence). The chain's CDR3 is CASSQRSAAGSYEQYF. CDR3 bases: TGTGCCAGCAGCCAAAGATCCGCCGCCGGGTCTTACGAGCAGTACTTC.

At least ten counts were recorded for this clonotype. The V gene is TRBV28, the J gene TRBJ2-1; the D gene could be TRBD1 or TRBD2 (5 bases each). The CDR3 consists of 11 residues. In germline, CDR1 is MDHEN, CDR2 SYDVKM. Trimming removed 2 bases from V and 12 bases from J, with 8 bases in between. The CDR3 is CASSLTGGQFF. The CDR3 DNA reads as TGTGCCAGCAGTTTAACTGGGGGGCAGTTCTTC. The variable domain in full, with the rest retrieved from reference TRBV28 and TRBJ2-1, is DVKVTQSSRYLVKRTGEKVFLECVQDMDHENMFWYRQDPGLGLRLIYFSYDVKMKEKGDIPEGYSVSREKKERFSLILESASTNQTSMYLCASSLTGGQFFGPGTRLTVL.

The CDR3 spells CASRPGLVPNEKLFF. The CDR3 bases are TGTGCCAGCAGACCCGGCCTTGTCCCCAATGAAAAACTGTTTTTT. The chain carries TRBV6-5 and TRBJ1-4; D unclear. The V gene lost 6 bases and the J gene lost 5 bases, with 16 bases spanning the gap. The CDR3 is 15 residues long. CDR1 MNHEY and CDR2 SVGAGI come from the germline V gene.

The table lists this clonotype with a few counts. The chain has TRBV12-3 or TRBV12-4 and TRBJ2-7; D not certain. The CDR3 contains 13 residues. V was trimmed by 2 bases and J by 3 bases, leaving 8 bases between them. The CDR3 reads CASSLNSLYEQYF. The CDR3 nucleotides read TGTGCCAGCAGTTTAAATTCTCTCTACGAGCAGTACTTC.

This clonotype was found many times. The genes are TRBV7-9 and TRBJ1-1, with D unclear. V shed 0 bases and J shed 0 bases, with 8 bases lying between them. CDR3 length equals 15 residues. Germline V CDR1 and CDR2: SEHNR, FQNEAQ (reference sequence). The CDR3 bases are TGTGCCAGCAGCTTAGCCGGAGGGCTGAACACTGAAGCTTTCTTT. This encodes CASSLAGGLNTEAFF.

This clonotype occurred many times. The gene calls are TRBV5-4 and TRBJ1-5; TRBD1 might be the D (6 bases). CDR1 is SGHNT and CDR2 is YYREEE in the germline V gene (reference sequence). V lost 4 bases and J 3 bases, leaving 14 bases between the germline ends. The CDR3 totals 15 residues. CDR3 region: CASSLAGGPNQPQHF. In nucleotides, the CDR3 is TGTGCCAGCAGCCTTGCTGGGGGGCCCAATCAGCCCCAGCATTTT.

This clonotype came up a few times. At one of its ends the junction is not consistent with the germline gene, which may arise from a read error. The chain recombines TRBV5-1 with TRBJ2-2, with a weak D call TRBD1 (6 bases). Germline values: CDR1 SGHRS, CDR2 YFSETQ. The CDR3 consists of 13 residues. Here the CDR3 reads CASSFDRSGQLFF. CDR3 DNA: TGCGCCAGCAGCTTTGACAGGTCCGGGCAGCTGTTTTTT. Combining the CDR3 with reference TRBV5-1 and TRBJ2-2 gives the whole variable domain KAGVTQTPRYLIKTRGQQVTLSCSPISGHRSVSWYQQTPGQGLQFLFEYFSETQRNKGNFPGRFSGRQFSNSRSEMNVSTLELGDSALYLCASSFDRSGQLFFGEGSRLTVL.

This clonotype has a handful of counts. V is TRBV7-9 and J is TRBJ2-1, with D possibly being TRBD1 (6 bases). The germline CDR1 and CDR2 sequences are SEHNR and FQNEAQ (reference sequence). V gave up 2 bases and J gave up 4 bases, with 15 bases separating them. The CDR3 runs to 16 residues. CDR3 sequence reads: CASSLNPGTKYNEQFF. CDR3 nucleotide sequence: TGTGCCAGCAGCTTAAATCCGGGGACAAAATACAATGAGCAGTTCTTC.